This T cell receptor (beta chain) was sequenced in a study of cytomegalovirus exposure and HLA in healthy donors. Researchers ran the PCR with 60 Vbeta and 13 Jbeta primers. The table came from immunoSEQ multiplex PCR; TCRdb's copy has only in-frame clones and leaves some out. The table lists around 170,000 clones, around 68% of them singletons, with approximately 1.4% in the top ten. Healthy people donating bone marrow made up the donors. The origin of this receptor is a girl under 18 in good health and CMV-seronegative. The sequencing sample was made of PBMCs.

CDR3 loop: CATSRGVGNQPQHF. The CDR3 region has the DNA TGTGCCACCAGCAGAGGAGTGGGCAATCAGCCCCAGCATTTT. V gene TRBV15 combines with J gene TRBJ1-5; D gene uncertain. The CDR3 loop spans 14 amino acids. Trimming left V 1 base short and J 2 bases short, with 6 bases between. Germline CDR1 is LNHNV and CDR2 is YYDKDF (reference sequence). Looking up the rest from reference TRBV15 and TRBJ1-5 gives the full variable domain: DAMVIQNPRYQVTQFGKPVTLSCSQTLNHNVMYWYQQKSSQAPKLLFHYYDKDFNNEADTPDNFQSRRPNTSFCFLDIRSPGLGDTAMYLCATSRGVGNQPQHFGDGTRLSIL.